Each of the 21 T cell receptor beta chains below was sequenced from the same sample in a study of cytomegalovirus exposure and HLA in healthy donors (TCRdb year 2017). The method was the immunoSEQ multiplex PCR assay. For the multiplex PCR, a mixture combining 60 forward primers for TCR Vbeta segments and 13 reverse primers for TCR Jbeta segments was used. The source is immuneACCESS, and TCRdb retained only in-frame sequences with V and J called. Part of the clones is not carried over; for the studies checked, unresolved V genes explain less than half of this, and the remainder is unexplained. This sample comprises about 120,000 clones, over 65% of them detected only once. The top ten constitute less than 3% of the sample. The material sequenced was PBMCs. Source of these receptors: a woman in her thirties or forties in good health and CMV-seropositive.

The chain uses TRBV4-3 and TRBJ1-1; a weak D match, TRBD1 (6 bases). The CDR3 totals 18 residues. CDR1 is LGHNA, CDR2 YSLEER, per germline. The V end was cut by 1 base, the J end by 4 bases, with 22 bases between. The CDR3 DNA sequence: TGCGCCAGCAGCCAAGGTGGCCTCCTGGGGGCATCCAGCACTGAAGCTTTCTTT. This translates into CASSQGGLLGASSTEAFF.

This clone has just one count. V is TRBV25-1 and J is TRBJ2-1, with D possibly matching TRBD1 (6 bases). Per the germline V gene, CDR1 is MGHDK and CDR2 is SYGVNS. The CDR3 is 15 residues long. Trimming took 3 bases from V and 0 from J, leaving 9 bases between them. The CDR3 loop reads CASSDQGHSYNEQFF. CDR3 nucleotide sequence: TGTGCCAGCAGTGATCAGGGACACTCCTACAATGAGCAGTTCTTC.

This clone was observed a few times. The chain's CDR3 is CAWAGTSGYEQYF. In nucleotides, the CDR3 is TGTGCCTGGGCCGGGACTAGCGGCTACGAGCAGTACTTC. J is TRBJ2-7 and V is TRBV30, with 11 bases aligning to TRBD2. The CDR3 consists of 13 residues. Germline V lookup: CDR1 GTSNPN, CDR2 SVGIG (reference sequence). V shed 5 bases and J 3 bases; nucleotides not matched to a gene: 3.

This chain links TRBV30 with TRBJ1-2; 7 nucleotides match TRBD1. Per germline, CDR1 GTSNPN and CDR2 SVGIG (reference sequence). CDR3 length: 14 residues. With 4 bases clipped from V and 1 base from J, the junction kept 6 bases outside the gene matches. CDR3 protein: CAWTFRDSNYGYTF. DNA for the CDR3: TGTGCCTGGACCTTCCGGGACAGTAACTATGGCTACACCTTC.

The CDR3, as DNA: TGCGCCAGCAGCTTGCCTACGGTGAGCTCCTACGAGCAGTACTTC. Protein: CASSLPTVSSYEQYF. This sequence joins TRBV5-1 and TRBJ2-7; D ambiguous. CDR3 length: 15 residues. Germline CDR1 and CDR2: SGHRS and YFSETQ. Trimming shortened V by 1 base and J by 0 bases, and 11 bases separated the two germline ends.

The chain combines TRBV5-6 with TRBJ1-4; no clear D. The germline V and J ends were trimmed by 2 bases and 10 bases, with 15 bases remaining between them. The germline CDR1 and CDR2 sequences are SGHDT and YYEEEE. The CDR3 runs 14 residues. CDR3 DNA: TGTGCCAGCAGCTTAAGGTCCCGTGGCGGAAAACTGTTTTTT. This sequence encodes CASSLRSRGGKLFF.

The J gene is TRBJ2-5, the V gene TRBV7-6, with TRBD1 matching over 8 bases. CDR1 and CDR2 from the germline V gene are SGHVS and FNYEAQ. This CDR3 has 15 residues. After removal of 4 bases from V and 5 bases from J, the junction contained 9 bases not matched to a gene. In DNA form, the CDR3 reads TGTGCCAGCAGCTACAGCGCAGGGGGCAGGGAGACCCAGTACTTC. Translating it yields CASSYSAGGRETQYF.

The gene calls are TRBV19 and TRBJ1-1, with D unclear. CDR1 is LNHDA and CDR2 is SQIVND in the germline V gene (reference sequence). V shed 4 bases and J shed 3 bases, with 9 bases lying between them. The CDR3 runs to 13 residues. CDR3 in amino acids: CASSSTRDTEAFF. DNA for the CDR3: TGTGCCAGTAGTAGTACGAGAGACACTGAAGCTTTCTTT.

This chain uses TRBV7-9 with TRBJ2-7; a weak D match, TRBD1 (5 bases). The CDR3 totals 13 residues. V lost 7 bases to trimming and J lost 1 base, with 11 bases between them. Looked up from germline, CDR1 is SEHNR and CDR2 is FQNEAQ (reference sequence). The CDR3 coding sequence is TGTGCCAGCACGCACGCAGGGTCCTACGAGCAGTACTTC. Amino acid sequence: CASTHAGSYEQYF.

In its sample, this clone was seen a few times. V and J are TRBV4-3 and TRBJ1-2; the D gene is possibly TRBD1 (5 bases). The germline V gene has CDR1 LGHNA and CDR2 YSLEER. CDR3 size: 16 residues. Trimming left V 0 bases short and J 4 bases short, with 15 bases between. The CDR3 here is CASSQDVSTASYGYTF. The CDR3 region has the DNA TGCGCCAGCAGCCAAGATGTGTCGACAGCCTCCTATGGCTACACCTTC.

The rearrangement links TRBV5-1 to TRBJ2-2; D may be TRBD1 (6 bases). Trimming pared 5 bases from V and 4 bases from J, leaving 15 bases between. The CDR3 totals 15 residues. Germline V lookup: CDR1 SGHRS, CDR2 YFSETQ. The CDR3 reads CASSYTQGPTGELFF. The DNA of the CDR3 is TGCGCCAGCAGTTACACACAGGGACCCACCGGGGAGCTGTTTTTT. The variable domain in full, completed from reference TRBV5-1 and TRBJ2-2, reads KAGVTQTPRYLIKTRGQQVTLSCSPISGHRSVSWYQQTPGQGLQFLFEYFSETQRNKGNFPGRFSGRQFSNSRSEMNVSTLELGDSALYLCASSYTQGPTGELFFGEGSRLTVL.

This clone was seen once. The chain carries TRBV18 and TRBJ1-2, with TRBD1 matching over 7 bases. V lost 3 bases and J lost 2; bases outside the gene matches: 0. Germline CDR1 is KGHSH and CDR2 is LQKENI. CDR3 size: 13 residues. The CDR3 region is CASSPDRNYGYTF. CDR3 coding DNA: TGTGCCAGCTCACCGGACAGGAACTATGGCTACACCTTC.

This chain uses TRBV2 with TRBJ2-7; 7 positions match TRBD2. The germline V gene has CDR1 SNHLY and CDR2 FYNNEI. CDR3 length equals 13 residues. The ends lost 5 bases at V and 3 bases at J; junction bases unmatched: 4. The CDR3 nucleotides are TGTGCCAGCAGTCCCCTAGCGGACTACGAGCAGTACTTC. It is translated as CASSPLADYEQYF.

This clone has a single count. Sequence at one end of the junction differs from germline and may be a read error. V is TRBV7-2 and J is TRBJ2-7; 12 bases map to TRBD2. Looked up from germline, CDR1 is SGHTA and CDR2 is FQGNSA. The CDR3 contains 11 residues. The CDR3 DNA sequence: TGTGCCAGCAGCTCAAGACTAGCGGGGGACTTC. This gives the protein CASSSRLAGDF.

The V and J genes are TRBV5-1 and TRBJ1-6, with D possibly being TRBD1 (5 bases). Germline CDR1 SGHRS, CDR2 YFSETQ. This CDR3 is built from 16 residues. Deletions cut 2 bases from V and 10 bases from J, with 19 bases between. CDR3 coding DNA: TGCGCCAGCAGCTTCGTAGGCAGGAATAAGGGGTCACCCCTCCACTTT. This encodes CASSFVGRNKGSPLHF.

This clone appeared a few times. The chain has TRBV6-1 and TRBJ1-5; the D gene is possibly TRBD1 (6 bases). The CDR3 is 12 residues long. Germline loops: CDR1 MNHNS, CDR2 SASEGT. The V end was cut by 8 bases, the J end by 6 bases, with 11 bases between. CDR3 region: CASLLQGQPQHF. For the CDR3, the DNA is TGTGCCAGCCTCTTACAGGGTCAGCCCCAGCATTTT.

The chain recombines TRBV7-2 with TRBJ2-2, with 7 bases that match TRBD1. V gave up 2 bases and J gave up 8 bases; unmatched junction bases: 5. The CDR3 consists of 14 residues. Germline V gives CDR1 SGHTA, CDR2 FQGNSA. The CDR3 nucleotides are TGTGCCAGCAGCTTAAGGGGGCGTACAGGGGAGCTGTTTTTT. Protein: CASSLRGRTGELFF.

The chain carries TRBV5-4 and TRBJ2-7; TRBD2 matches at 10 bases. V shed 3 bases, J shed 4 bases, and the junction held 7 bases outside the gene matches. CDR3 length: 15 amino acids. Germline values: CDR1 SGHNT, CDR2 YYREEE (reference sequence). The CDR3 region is CASSSKREGQYEQYF. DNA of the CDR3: TGTGCCAGCAGCTCAAAGCGGGAGGGCCAGTACGAGCAGTACTTC.

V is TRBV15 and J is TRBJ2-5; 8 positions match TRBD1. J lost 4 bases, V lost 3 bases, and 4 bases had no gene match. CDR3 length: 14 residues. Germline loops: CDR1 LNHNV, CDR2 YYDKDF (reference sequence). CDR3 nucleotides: TGTGCCACCAGCAGGACAGGGGCCCGAGAGACCCAGTACTTC. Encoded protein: CATSRTGARETQYF.

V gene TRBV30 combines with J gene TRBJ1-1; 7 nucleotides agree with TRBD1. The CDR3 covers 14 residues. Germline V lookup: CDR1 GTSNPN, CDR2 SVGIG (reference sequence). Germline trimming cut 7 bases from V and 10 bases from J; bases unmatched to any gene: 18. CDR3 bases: TGTGCCTCCACCAGGGGGTCGGATGCTGGGGTAGCTTTCTTT. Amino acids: CASTRGSDAGVAFF.

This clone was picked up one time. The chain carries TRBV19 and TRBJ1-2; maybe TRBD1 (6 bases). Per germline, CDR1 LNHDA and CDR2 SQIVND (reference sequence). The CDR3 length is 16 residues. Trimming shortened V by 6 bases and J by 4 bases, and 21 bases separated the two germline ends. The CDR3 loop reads CASRPGKRGGGYGYTF. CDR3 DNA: TGTGCCAGTAGACCTGGGAAACGGGGGGGCGGCTATGGCTACACCTTC.